Shown below are 31 T cell receptor beta chains from a single sample sequenced in a study of T-cell memory formation after mild COVID-19. MiXCR, applied by TCRdb to the 5' RACE reads, yields one record per CDR3 protein. The sample yields fewer than 150,000 distinct CDR3 sequences, around a fifth seen once. The sequencing input was PBMCs or a T cell subset sorted from them (not recorded which). Receptors were obtained from a man between 18 and 35 years old who had mild COVID-19 (a few samples of this study predate the infection). Cell type and time point are not known.

The J gene is TRBJ2-1, the V gene TRBV6-2 or TRBV6-3; D is ambiguous. Germline values: CDR1 MNHEY, CDR2 SVGEGT. CDR3 size: 16 residues. Trimming took off 4 bases at V and 0 bases at J, with 13 bases between the two ends. The CDR3 DNA is TGTGCCAGCAGTTCTAGGGCTCTTAGCTCCTACAATGAGCAGTTCTTC. Protein sequence: CASSSRALSSYNEQFF.

This clonotype was detected many times. The chain is built from TRBV7-9 and TRBJ2-5, with 8 bases that match TRBD1. The junction had 3 bases not matched to a gene; V was cut back by 2 bases and J by 13 bases. CDR1 is SEHNR, CDR2 FQNEAQ, per germline (reference sequence). The CDR3 consists of 11 residues. This chain's CDR3 is CASSLWDRPYF. The CDR3 DNA sequence: TGTGCCAGCAGCTTATGGGACAGGCCGTACTTC.

This sequence joins TRBV5-1 and TRBJ2-1; TRBD2 agrees at 11 bases. CDR1 and CDR2 (germline): SGHRS, YFSETQ. Trimming took 4 bases from V and 4 from J; bases not matched to a gene: 7. The CDR3 is 16 amino acids. The CDR3 region is CASSPQTSGVYNEQFF. The CDR3 region has the DNA TGCGCCAGCAGCCCACAGACTAGCGGGGTATACAATGAGCAGTTCTTC.

The CDR3 is CASSPRTGLEQYV. CDR3 bases: TGCGCCAGCAGCCCCCGTACAGGTCTCGAGCAGTACGTC. The V call is TRBV5-1, the J call TRBJ2-7; weak D call: TRBD1 (5 bases). Trimming removed 4 bases from V and 6 bases from J, with 14 bases in between. Germline values: CDR1 SGHRS, CDR2 YFSETQ. This CDR3 region has 13 residues.

The rearrangement links TRBV6-2 or TRBV6-3 to TRBJ2-7; 7 positions agree with TRBD1. This CDR3 has 13 amino acids. In germline, CDR1 is MNHEY, CDR2 SVGEGT. Losses at the gene ends were 6 bases for V and 2 bases for J; bases not matched to a gene: 4. The CDR3 DNA reads as TGTGCCAGCAGCCCCGGGACAGCCTACGAGCAGTACGTC. This gives the protein CASSPGTAYEQYV.

This clonotype has more than one count but fewer than ten. This chain connects TRBV29-1 to TRBJ2-5, with TRBD2 as a possible D gene (6 bases). The length of the CDR3 is 15 residues. Germline CDR1 SQVTM, CDR2 ANQGSEA. Trimming shortened V by 0 bases and J by 2 bases, and 13 bases separated the two germline ends. In DNA, the CDR3 is TGCAGCGTTGAAGAGGGGCGGGGAGGACAAGAGACCCAGTACTTC. It specifies CSVEEGRGGQETQYF.

V is TRBV7-9 and J is TRBJ1-4; D is ambiguous. Germline-derived CDR1 and CDR2 are SEHNR and FQNEAQ (reference sequence). Trimming shortened V by 8 bases and J by 4 bases, and 11 bases separated the two germline ends. This CDR3 contains 13 residues. As DNA, the CDR3 is TGTGCCAGCGGTGACACCGATAATGAAAAACTGTTTTTT. Translation gives CASGDTDNEKLFF.

This chain connects TRBV7-6 to TRBJ2-5; tentatively, D is TRBD2 (7 bases). Trimming removed 5 bases at V and 4 bases at J, with 20 bases between. The CDR3 runs 16 residues. Looked up from germline, CDR1 is SGHVS and CDR2 is FNYEAQ. CDR3: CASSASRGAHRETQYF. The CDR3 region has the DNA TGTGCCAGCAGCGCCTCCCGGGGGGCGCACAGAGAGACCCAGTACTTC.

This clonotype was seen only a few times. This sequence joins TRBV5-1 and TRBJ2-7, with D perhaps being TRBD1 or TRBD2 (5 bases each). CDR1 is SGHRS, CDR2 YFSETQ, per germline. V shed 4 bases and J shed 5 bases, with 13 bases lying between them. The CDR3 has 13 amino acids. CDR3 nucleotide sequence: TGCGCCAGCAGCGCGTGGGGGACCGACGAGCAGTACGTC. As protein: CASSAWGTDEQYV.

This clonotype was observed at least ten times. J is TRBJ2-3 and V is TRBV27, with D possibly being TRBD2 (5 bases). The V gene lost 2 bases and the J gene lost 0 bases, with 6 bases spanning the gap. The germline V gene has CDR1 MNHEY and CDR2 SMNVEV (reference sequence). The CDR3 totals 14 residues. CDR3 bases: TGTGCCAGCAGTTTAGGCGGGAGCACAGATACGCAGTATTTT. Translation: CASSLGGSTDTQYF.

V usage is TRBV27 and J usage is TRBJ2-3; the D gene is possibly TRBD2 (5 bases). The V gene lost 2 bases and the J gene lost 7 bases, with 10 bases spanning the gap. The CDR3 spans 13 residues. The germline V gene encodes CDR1 MNHEY and CDR2 SMNVEV (reference sequence). The CDR3 bases are TGTGCCAGCAGTTTAAGCGGTGGAAATACGCAGTATTTT. This sequence encodes CASSLSGGNTQYF.

This clonotype was seen more than once but under ten times. This chain connects TRBV27 to TRBJ2-2; D gene ambiguous. This CDR3 spans 14 amino acids. Germline lookup yields CDR1 MNHEY and CDR2 SMNVEV (reference sequence). Trimming pared 0 bases from V and 5 bases from J, leaving 7 bases between. This CDR3 is CASSLSRGTGELFF. CDR3 DNA: TGTGCCAGCAGTTTATCCCGCGGAACCGGGGAGCTGTTTTTT.

This chain links TRBV28 with TRBJ2-5, with a weak D call TRBD1 (5 bases). CDR3 length: 16 amino acids. CDR1 MDHEN and CDR2 SYDVKM come from the germline V gene. Between the trimmed V and J ends, which lost 6 bases and 4 bases, there was a span of 21 bases. CDR3 sequence: CASSLIGAQDRETQYF. The CDR3 DNA is TGTGCCAGCAGCCTGATAGGGGCCCAGGACCGAGAGACCCAGTACTTC.

V usage is TRBV18 and J usage is TRBJ1-1; possible D gene TRBD1, 5 bases. The CDR3 consists of 14 residues. V was shortened by 0 bases and J by 8 bases, with 13 bases between the two germline ends. Germline CDR1 KGHSH, CDR2 LQKENI. CDR3 sequence reads: CASSPPVVGPEAFF. In DNA, the CDR3 is TGTGCCAGCTCACCACCGGTAGTGGGGCCAGAAGCTTTCTTT.

V and J are TRBV29-1 and TRBJ2-1; 11 nucleotides align to TRBD1. The CDR3 spans 15 residues. The ends lost 5 bases at V and 6 bases at J; junction bases unmatched: 9. Looked up from germline, CDR1 is SQVTM and CDR2 is ANQGSEA. CDR3 protein: CSVPTPGTGGNEQFF. CDR3 nucleotide sequence: TGCAGCGTTCCTACCCCCGGGACAGGGGGCAATGAGCAGTTCTTC.

Only a few counts were recorded for this clonotype. The rearrangement joins TRBV4-1 to TRBJ2-7, with D unresolved. CDR3 size: 13 residues. The germline gives CDR1 MGHRA, CDR2 YSYEKL. The V end was cut by 1 base, the J end by 0 bases, with 4 bases between. CDR3 DNA: TGCGCCAGCAGCCAAGGGGCCTCCTACGAGCAGTACGTC. Translated, it gives CASSQGASYEQYV.

The chain couples TRBV9 to TRBJ2-7; TRBD2 matches at 9 bases. Per germline, CDR1 SGDLS and CDR2 YYNGEE. After removal of 0 bases from V and 6 bases from J, the junction contained 10 bases not matched to a gene. This CDR3 has 16 residues. Here the CDR3 reads CASSVDGRGGTSEQYF. Written as DNA, the CDR3 is TGTGCCAGCAGCGTAGACGGGCGGGGGGGAACCTCCGAGCAGTACTTC.

The table lists this clonotype with a few counts. This sequence joins TRBV27 and TRBJ2-1, with 8 bases lining up with TRBD1. Germline trimming cut 6 bases from V and 7 bases from J; bases unmatched to any gene: 5. This CDR3 region has 13 residues. Germline V lookup: CDR1 MNHEY, CDR2 SMNVEV (reference sequence). Written as DNA, the CDR3 is TGTGCCAGCAGCCGGACAGGGCAAAATGAGCAGTTCTTC. It translates to CASSRTGQNEQFF.

This clonotype appeared a few times. J is TRBJ2-5 and V is TRBV24-1; weak D call: TRBD2 (5 bases). The V and J ends lost 3 bases and 7 bases respectively, with 8 bases between them. CDR3 size: 12 residues. Germline lookup yields CDR1 KGHDR and CDR2 SFDVKD. The CDR3, as DNA: TGTGCCACCAGTGATCGCCGGGGGACCCAGTACTTC. This codes for CATSDRRGTQYF.

This clonotype was seen a handful of times. This chain links TRBV7-9 with TRBJ2-3, with D maybe TRBD2 (5 bases). Trimming pared 3 bases from V and 2 bases from J, leaving 6 bases between. Looked up from germline, CDR1 is SEHNR and CDR2 is FQNEAQ (reference sequence). This CDR3 has 13 residues. This CDR3 is CASSFGNTDTQYF. Written as DNA, the CDR3 is TGTGCCAGCAGCTTCGGGAACACAGATACGCAGTATTTT.

V usage is TRBV18 and J usage is TRBJ2-3; D is unresolved. With 3 bases removed from V and 2 bases from J, the gap between germline ends came to 12 bases. This CDR3 is 15 amino acids long. Germline CDR1 reads KGHSH; CDR2 reads LQKENI. This CDR3 reads CASSPDGRITDTQYF. The CDR3 DNA sequence: TGTGCCAGCTCACCGGACGGACGAATCACAGATACGCAGTATTTT.

This clonotype was counted a few times. The chain links TRBV15 to TRBJ2-1, with 11 positions matching TRBD2. In germline, CDR1 is LNHNV, CDR2 YYDKDF (reference sequence). J was trimmed by 4 bases and V by 5 bases; bases with no gene match: 4. The CDR3 contains 15 residues. CDR3 in DNA: TGTGCCACCAGCGGGGGGACTAGCGGTTACAATGAGCAGTTCTTC. This gives the protein CATSGGTSGYNEQFF.

This clonotype showed up just a few times. V gene TRBV11-3 combines with J gene TRBJ2-2; TRBD1 or TRBD2 may be the D gene (5 bases each). CDR3 length equals 15 residues. Trimming pared 5 bases from V and 4 bases from J, leaving 14 bases between. The germline CDR1 and CDR2 sequences are SGHNT and YENEEA. The CDR3 DNA reads TGTGCCAGCAGCCCGGGTGGGACGGGCACCGGGGAGCTGTTTTTT. Amino acids: CASSPGGTGTGELFF.

Note on this clonotype: The junction differs from germline at one of its ends, possibly a read error. This sequence joins TRBV20-1 and TRBJ1-6, with D perhaps matching TRBD1 (6 bases). Germline V lookup: CDR1 DFQATT, CDR2 SNEGSKA (reference sequence). This CDR3 has 15 residues. In DNA, the CDR3 is TGCAGTGCTGGAGAACGGGACAACTATAATTCACCCCTCCACTTT. It encodes CSAGERDNYNSPLHF.

The chain recombines TRBV29-1 with TRBJ1-3; 10 nucleotides line up with TRBD1. Trimming at V came to 7 bases and at J to 8 bases, leaving 5 bases not matched to a gene. CDR1 and CDR2 from the germline V gene are SQVTM and ANQGSEA. There are 12 residues in the CDR3. The CDR3 DNA reads TGCAGCGCCGGACAGGGGGAGCACACCATATATTTT. Amino acids: CSAGQGEHTIYF.

The V call is TRBV27, the J call TRBJ2-7; TRBD2 matches 11 bases. V dropped 5 bases and J dropped 0; count of bases not matched to a gene: 9. The length of the CDR3 is 17 residues. Germline V gene data show CDR1 as MNHEY and CDR2 as SMNVEV (reference sequence). The CDR3 DNA is TGTGCCAGCAGTGTAAGCCTAGCGGGGGGACCCTCCTACGAGCAGTACTTC. Its protein is CASSVSLAGGPSYEQYF.

This clonotype was counted many times. V is TRBV12-3 or TRBV12-4 and J is TRBJ2-1; 10 bases match TRBD2. The CDR3 covers 18 residues. The V segment lost 5 bases and the J segment 12 bases; nucleotides outside the gene matches: 22. DNA for the CDR3: TGTGCCAGCAGTCCACAACTAGCGGGGAACCCAATGAGTTGGTGGCAGTTCTTC. This codes for CASSPQLAGNPMSWWQFF.

Turning to this clonotype: A read error may produce the germline difference seen at one junction end. The V gene is TRBV6-2 or TRBV6-3, the J gene TRBJ2-7; D perhaps matches TRBD1 (7 bases). Germline assignment: CDR1 MNHEY and CDR2 SVGEGT. The length of the CDR3 is 13 residues. CDR3 region: CSSGGTASYEQYF. The CDR3 DNA reads as TGTTCCAGCGGAGGGACAGCATCCTACGAGCAGTACTTC.

The chain uses TRBV6-5 and TRBJ2-7, with TRBD1 matching over 9 bases. The ends lost 5 bases at V and 3 bases at J; junction bases unmatched: 8. This CDR3 is 15 amino acids long. The germline CDR1 and CDR2 sequences are MNHEY and SVGAGI. The CDR3 loop reads CASSAGQGNFYEQYV. The CDR3 DNA reads TGTGCCAGCAGTGCGGGACAGGGAAATTTCTACGAGCAGTACGTC.

The chain employs TRBV7-6 and TRBJ2-5, with D unclear. Trimming shortened V by 1 base and J by 6 bases, and 9 bases separated the two germline ends. The CDR3 loop spans 13 amino acids. In germline, CDR1 is SGHVS, CDR2 FNYEAQ. The CDR3 DNA follows: TGTGCCAGCAGCTTAGAACTGCTTCAGACCCAGTACTTC. Translated, it gives CASSLELLQTQYF.

The chain joins TRBV7-8 to TRBJ2-5; 9 bases agree with TRBD2. V dropped 3 bases and J dropped 5; count of bases not matched to a gene: 10. Germline V gene lookup returns CDR1 SGHVS and CDR2 FQNEAQ. The CDR3 extends over 16 amino acids. CDR3 nucleotide sequence: TGTGCCAGCAGCTTCATAGCGGGAGTCTTGAGGGAGACCCAGTACTTC. Translating it yields CASSFIAGVLRETQYF. Combining the CDR3 with reference TRBV7-8 and TRBJ2-5 gives the whole variable domain GAGVSQSPRYKVAKRGQDVALRCDPISGHVSLFWYQQALGQGPEFLTYFQNEAQLDKSGLPSDRFFAERPEGSVSTLKIQRTQQEDSAVYLCASSFIAGVLRETQYFGPGTRLLVL.